This T cell receptor beta chain was sequenced during a study of siplizumab effects on memory and regulatory T cells. Around 9.6 x 10^4 TCR templates per sample were sequenced. Produced via immunoSEQ multiplex PCR; TCRdb's table is partial and in-frame only. The sample records fewer than 80,000 clones, roughly 93% being singletons. The germline V gene encodes CDR1 PRHDT and CDR2 FYEKMQ (reference sequence). V shed 5 bases, J shed 0 bases, and the junction held 3 bases outside the gene matches. This CDR3 region has 15 residues. The source of this sequence is a human donor in good health. The chain combines TRBV13 with TRBJ2-2; TRBD1 matches at 7 bases. The sequencing input was CD8+ T cells sorted from blood. The CDR3 nucleotides are TGTGCCAGCAGCCTCGGGACAGCGAACACCGGGGAGCTGTTTTTT. This sequence encodes CASSLGTANTGELFF.